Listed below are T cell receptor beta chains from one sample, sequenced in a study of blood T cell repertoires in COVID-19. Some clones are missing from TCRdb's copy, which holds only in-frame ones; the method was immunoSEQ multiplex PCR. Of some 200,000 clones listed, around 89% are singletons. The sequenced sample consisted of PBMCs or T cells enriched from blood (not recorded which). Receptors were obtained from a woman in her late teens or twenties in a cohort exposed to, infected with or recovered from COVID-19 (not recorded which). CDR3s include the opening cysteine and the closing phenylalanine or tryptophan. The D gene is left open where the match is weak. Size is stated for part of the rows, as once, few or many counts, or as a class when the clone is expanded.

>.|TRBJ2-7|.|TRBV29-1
TGCAGCGTAGTAACAAGCCAGGCCGCCTACGAGCAGTACTTC
CSVVTSQAAYEQYF
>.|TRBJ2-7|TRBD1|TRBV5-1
TGCGCCAGCAGCTTGAGAGGACAGGGGAGTGACGAGCAGTACTTC
CASSLRGQGSDEQYF
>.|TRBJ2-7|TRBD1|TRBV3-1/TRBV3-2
TGTGCCAGCAGCCAAGGTTACTCGGCGGGGACAGGGACCCCCTACGAGCAGTACTTC
CASSQGYSAGTGTPYEQYF
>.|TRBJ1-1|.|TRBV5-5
TGTGCCAGCAGCCCTCACCCGGACAGGAACACTGAAGCTTTCTTT
CASSPHPDRNTEAFF
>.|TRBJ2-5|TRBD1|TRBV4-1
TGCGCCAGCAGCTCTCGGACAGGGGAGGAGACCCAGTACTTC
CASSSRTGEETQYF
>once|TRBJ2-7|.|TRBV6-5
TGTGCCAGCAGTTACTCCGACGAGCAGTACTTC
CASSYSDEQYF
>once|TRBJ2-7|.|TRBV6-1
TGTGCCAGCAGTGAAGGGGCAGACCTGTCCTACGAGCAGTACTTC
CASSEGADLSYEQYF
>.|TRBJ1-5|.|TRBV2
TGTGCCAGCAGTGACAGCTGGACTTCGAGCAATCAGCCCCAGCATTTT
CASSDSWTSSNQPQHF
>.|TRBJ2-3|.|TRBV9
TGTGCCAGCAGCGTAGGGACTGCCACAGATACGCAGTATTTT
CASSVGTATDTQYF
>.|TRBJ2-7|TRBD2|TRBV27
TGTGCCAGCAGTTTTTACTCCACTAGCGGAAGATACGAGCAGTACTTC
CASSFYSTSGRYEQYF
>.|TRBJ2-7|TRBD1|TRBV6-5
TGTGCCAGCACATGGACAGGGCCCTACGAGCAGTACTTC
CASTWTGPYEQYF
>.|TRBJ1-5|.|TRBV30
TGTGCCTGCCAACAGAGCAATCAGCCCCAGCATTTT
CACQQSNQPQHF
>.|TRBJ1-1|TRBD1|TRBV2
TGTGCCAGCAGTCGATGGTTGGGACAGGACCTGAACACTGAAGCTTTCTTT
CASSRWLGQDLNTEAFF
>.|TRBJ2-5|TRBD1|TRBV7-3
TGTGCCAGCAGCTTACATGGACAGGGGCTGAGAGAGACCCAGTACTTC
CASSLHGQGLRETQYF
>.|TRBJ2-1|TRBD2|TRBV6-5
TGTGCCAGCAGTTCCCCAGCGGCTAGCGGGGGAAATGAGCAGTTCTTC
CASSSPAASGGNEQFF
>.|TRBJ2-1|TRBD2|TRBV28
TGTGCCAGCAGAAGACTAGCGGGGGGCCGCCTGTTCTTC
CASRRLAGGRLFF
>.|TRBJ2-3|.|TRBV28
TGTGCCAGCAGTATAGGGGGTCGAAGCACAGATACGCAGTATTTT
CASSIGGRSTDTQYF
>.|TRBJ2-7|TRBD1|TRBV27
TGTGCCAGCCGCCTGTACAGGGGGTATTACTACGAGCAGTACTTC
CASRLYRGYYYEQYF
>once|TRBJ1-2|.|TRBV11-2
TGTGCCAGCAGCTTAGAAGGGGATGGCTACACCTTC
CASSLEGDGYTF
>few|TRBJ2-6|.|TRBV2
TGTGCCAGCATGGAGACGAGCTCTGGGGCCAACGTCCTGACTTTC
CASMETSSGANVLTF
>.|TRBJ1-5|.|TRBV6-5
TGTGCCAGCAGTCGGGGAAGCAATCAGCCCCAGCATTTT
CASSRGSNQPQHF
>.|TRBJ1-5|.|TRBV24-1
TGTGCCACCAGTGATTCCACGGGACTAAGCAATCAGCCCCAGCATTTT
CATSDSTGLSNQPQHF
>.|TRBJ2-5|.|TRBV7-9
TGTGCCAGCAGCTTAGGCAGTTCCCAAGAGACCCAGTACTTC
CASSLGSSQETQYF
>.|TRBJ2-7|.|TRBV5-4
TGTGCCAGCAGCCGAGGACTCGCATCCTACGAGCAGTACTTC
CASSRGLASYEQYF
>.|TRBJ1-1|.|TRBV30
TGTGCCTGGAGTGCCGGCCGGGAGATTATGAACACTGAAGCTTTCTTT
CAWSAGREIMNTEAFF
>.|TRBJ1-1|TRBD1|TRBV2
TGTGCCAGCAGAGACAATTCAGGGGGCACTGAAGCTTTCTTT
CASRDNSGGTEAFF
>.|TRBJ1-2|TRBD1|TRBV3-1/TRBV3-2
TGTGCCAGCACGGAATCAGGGGGTGGCTACACCTTC
CASTESGGGYTF
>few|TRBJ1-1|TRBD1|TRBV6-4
TGTGCCAGCAGGCTGACAGGGTTCAACACTGAAGCTTTCTTT
CASRLTGFNTEAFF
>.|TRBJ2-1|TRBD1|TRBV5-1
TGCGCCAGCAGCCCGACAGGGACGTTCGATGAGCAGTTCTTC
CASSPTGTFDEQFF
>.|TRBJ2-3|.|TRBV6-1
TGTGCCAGCAGTGAAAATGGGGGAGGCTTTAGCACAGATACGCAGTATTTT
CASSENGGGFSTDTQYF
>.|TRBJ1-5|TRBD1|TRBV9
TGTGCCAGCAGCGTCGGGACAGGGGCGGTTGATCAGCCCCAGCATTTT
CASSVGTGAVDQPQHF
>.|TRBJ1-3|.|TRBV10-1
TGCGCCAGCAGCCCCGGAGGATCTGGAAACACCATATATTTT
CASSPGGSGNTIYF
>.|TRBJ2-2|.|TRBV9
TGTGCCAGCAGCGTAGGCAGGGCGAACACCGGGGAGCTGTTTTTT
CASSVGRANTGELFF
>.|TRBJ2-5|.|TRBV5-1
TGCGCCAGCAGCTTGGCGTGGGGCGCCGCACAAGAGACCCAGTACTTC
CASSLAWGAAQETQYF
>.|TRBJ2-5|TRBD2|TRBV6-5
TGTGCCACTAGGCCCCCTAGCGGTCGGGGGGAGACCCAGTACTTC
CATRPPSGRGETQYF
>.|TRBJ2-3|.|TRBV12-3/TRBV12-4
TGTGCCAGCAGTTTCTCTACAGATACGCAGTATTTT
CASSFSTDTQYF
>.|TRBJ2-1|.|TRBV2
TGTGCCAGCACGGGAATAGGGAAGTACAATGAGCAGTTCTTC
CASTGIGKYNEQFF
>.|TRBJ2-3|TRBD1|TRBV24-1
TGTGCCACCATGGGACAGGGTGGAGATACGCAGTATTTT
CATMGQGGDTQYF
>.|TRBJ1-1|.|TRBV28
TGTGCCAGCAGTTTTGGGGCCCTGACATTTTCTTCGGACACTGAAGCTTTCTTT
CASSFGALTFSSDTEAFF
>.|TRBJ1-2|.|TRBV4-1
TGCGCCAGCAGCCAAGACAGGGGATCCTATGGCTACACCTTC
CASSQDRGSYGYTF